This is a list of T cell receptor beta chains from one sample in a study of early T cells in non-severe SARS-CoV-2 infection. TCRdb reprocessed the 5' RACE reads via MiXCR and lists one record per CDR3 protein. Seen here are around 45,000 distinct CDR3 sequences, around 6.8% observed once, and the top ten hold roughly 8%. The material sequenced was whole blood. These receptor sequences come from an adult who was a healthcare worker with PCR-confirmed SARS-CoV-2 infection or an uninfected control (not recorded which). Both conserved end residues are part of each CDR3. Each record gives: D gene, V gene, clone size, J gene, CDR3 protein, CDR3 DNA. D genes are given only for firm matches. Clone size is given for some rows only: seen once, a few or many times, or a class if the clone is expanded.

TRBD1	TRBV30	many	TRBJ1-5	CAWSGGTENQPQHF	TGTGCCTGGAGTGGGGGGACAGAGAATCAGCCCCAGCATTTT
-	TRBV27	many	TRBJ2-2	CASSFWQDANTGELFF	TGTGCCAGCAGTTTCTGGCAGGATGCGAACACCGGGGAGCTGTTTTTT
-	TRBV12-3/TRBV12-4	many	TRBJ1-1	CASSLERGTEAFF	TGTGCCAGCAGTTTAGAAAGGGGTACTGAAGCTTTCTTT
-	TRBV20-1	few	TRBJ2-1	CSAPNGPGRTYPLGQFF	TGCAGTGCTCCCAACGGTCCAGGGCGGACCTACCCTCTGGGGCAGTTCTTC
-	TRBV6-5	few	TRBJ1-1	CASSYREGSTEAFF	TGTGCCAGCAGTTACAGGGAGGGGAGCACTGAAGCTTTCTTT
TRBD1	TRBV4-1	-	TRBJ2-4	CASSHRDSTLAKNIQYF	TGCGCCAGCAGCCACCGGGACAGCACTCTAGCCAAAAACATTCAGTACTTC
TRBD2	TRBV29-1	-	TRBJ2-5	CSVTAPGLAGGTQETQYF	TGCAGCGTTACGGCTCCCGGACTAGCGGGGGGTACCCAAGAGACCCAGTACTTC
-	TRBV10-3	many	TRBJ1-2	CAIPHPSSNYGYTF	TGTGCCATCCCTCATCCCTCTTCTAACTATGGCTACACCTTC
-	TRBV19	many	TRBJ1-5	CASSIGRNNQPQHF	TGTGCCAGTAGTATAGGACGGAACAATCAGCCCCAGCATTTT
-	TRBV20-1	many	TRBJ2-2	CSAGGGVGTGELFF	TGCAGTGCAGGCGGGGGCGTGGGGACCGGGGAGCTGTTTTTT
-	TRBV10-3	many	TRBJ2-7	CAIMGGPKAYEQYF	TGTGCCATCATGGGGGGGCCGAAAGCCTACGAGCAGTACTTC
-	TRBV3-1	many	TRBJ2-3	CASSQDWTDTQYF	TGTGCCAGCAGCCAAGACTGGACAGATACGCAGTATTTT
-	TRBV29-1	-	TRBJ1-2	CSVFGQGIISYGYTF	TGCAGCGTGTTTGGTCAGGGGATAATATCCTATGGCTACACCTTC
TRBD1	TRBV10-1	many	TRBJ1-1	CASAKQGITEAFF	TGCGCCAGTGCAAAACAGGGGATCACTGAAGCTTTCTTT
-	TRBV7-9	-	TRBJ2-7	CASSPGGGGYEQYF	TGTGCCAGCAGCCCCGGTGGAGGGGGGTACGAGCAGTACTTC
-	TRBV6-6	few	TRBJ2-4	CASSYGGQILGQNIQYF	TGTGCCAGCAGTTACGGGGGCCAGATATTGGGTCAAAACATTCAGTACTTC
-	TRBV12-3/TRBV12-4	many	TRBJ2-7	CASSLGPLGHYEQYF	TGTGCCAGCAGCCTGGGTCCTCTGGGGCACTACGAGCAGTACTTC
-	TRBV9	-	TRBJ2-6	CASSVQGTGANVLTF	TGTGCCAGCAGCGTACAGGGCACCGGGGCCAACGTCCTGACTTTC
-	TRBV20-1	many	TRBJ1-2	CSANLAAGSIRYTF	TGCAGTGCTAACCTTGCGGCAGGGTCGATTCGCTACACCTTC
-	TRBV7-2	-	TRBJ2-2	CASSALNAGELFF	TGTGCCAGCAGTGCCCTTAACGCTGGGGAGCTGTTTTTT
-	TRBV7-6	-	TRBJ1-4	CASSFTEEKLFF	TGTGCCAGCAGCTTTACAGAGGAAAAACTGTTTTTT
-	TRBV7-9	many	TRBJ1-1	CASSPEGRHTEAFF	TGTGCCAGCAGTCCCGAAGGCAGGCACACTGAAGCTTTCTTT
-	TRBV6-6	-	TRBJ1-3	CASSYAQNSGNTIYF	TGTGCCAGCAGTTACGCGCAGAACTCTGGAAACACCATATATTTT
-	TRBV20-1	many	TRBJ2-5	CSARDRGGGETQYF	TGCAGTGCTAGAGACAGGGGCGGGGGAGAGACCCAGTACTTC
-	TRBV28	-	TRBJ1-1	CASRLPSTEAFF	TGTGCCAGCCGCCTCCCTAGCACTGAAGCTTTCTTT
-	TRBV28	many	TRBJ2-7	CASSRYVVEQYF	TGTGCCAGCAGTCGCTATGTCGTCGAGCAGTACTTC
TRBD2	TRBV28	-	TRBJ2-7	CASSPAGGTGTYEQYF	TGTGCCAGCAGCCCCGCGGGAGGGACTGGGACCTACGAGCAGTACTTC
-	TRBV28	-	TRBJ1-2	CASSLRRYGYTF	TGTGCCAGCAGTTTACGGCGATATGGCTACACCTTC
TRBD1	TRBV27	few	TRBJ2-7	CASRRRQGPYEQYF	TGTGCCAGCAGGAGGAGACAGGGCCCCTACGAGCAGTACTTC
TRBD2	TRBV2	-	TRBJ2-5	CASRNSGGIETQYF	TGTGCCAGCCGGAATAGCGGGGGGATAGAGACCCAGTACTTC
-	TRBV5-1	few	TRBJ1-3	CASSLEGHSGNTIYF	TGCGCCAGCAGCTTAGAGGGGCACTCTGGAAACACCATATATTTT
-	TRBV18	many	TRBJ2-2	CASSQKEATSNTGELFF	TGTGCCAGCTCACAAAAGGAGGCCACTTCGAACACCGGGGAGCTGTTTTTT
-	TRBV9	many	TRBJ2-5	CASSRNQETQYF	TGTGCCAGCAGCCGAAACCAAGAGACCCAGTACTTC
-	TRBV5-1	-	TRBJ2-5	CASSLGQLAETQYF	TGCGCCAGCAGCTTGGGACAGTTAGCGGAGACCCAGTACTTC
-	TRBV18	few	TRBJ1-1	CASSQTLETEAFF	TGTGCCAGCTCCCAGACCCTAGAGACTGAAGCTTTCTTT
-	TRBV7-2	-	TRBJ1-6	CASSLGGLTYNSPLHF	TGTGCCAGCAGCTTAGGGGGTCTCACCTATAATTCACCCCTCCACTTT
-	TRBV5-5	few	TRBJ2-3	CASSLLGGPTDTQYF	TGTGCCAGCAGCTTGTTGGGGGGCCCCACAGATACGCAGTATTTT
-	TRBV6-5	-	TRBJ1-1	CASSFLQGHTEAFF	TGTGCCAGCAGTTTCCTACAGGGTCACACTGAAGCTTTCTTT
-	TRBV4-2	-	TRBJ1-4	CASSQGQDYEKLFF	TGTGCCAGCAGCCAAGGGCAGGATTATGAAAAACTGTTTTTT
-	TRBV3-1	many	TRBJ1-5	CASSQGLNQPQHF	TGTGCCAGCAGCCAAGGCCTAAATCAGCCCCAGCATTTT
-	TRBV6-5	many	TRBJ2-1	CASSYVDYPGYNEQFF	TGTGCCAGCAGTTACGTGGACTACCCTGGCTACAATGAGCAGTTCTTC
-	TRBV9	many	TRBJ1-5	CASSAQGLGPQHF	TGTGCCAGCAGTGCCCAGGGACTCGGGCCCCAGCATTTT
TRBD1	TRBV18	many	TRBJ1-5	CASSPQGAYNQPQHF	TGTGCCAGCTCACCACAGGGGGCTTACAATCAGCCCCAGCATTTT
-	TRBV27	many	TRBJ1-5	CATAEGWGNQPQHF	TGTGCCACCGCCGAGGGGTGGGGGAATCAGCCCCAGCATTTT
TRBD2	TRBV18	many	TRBJ2-3	CASSPGLASTDTQYF	TGTGCCAGCTCTCCGGGACTAGCGAGCACAGATACGCAGTATTTT
-	TRBV18	many	TRBJ1-1	CASSQGWRWGTEAFF	TGTGCCAGCTCACAGGGGTGGAGATGGGGCACTGAAGCTTTCTTT
-	TRBV28	few	TRBJ2-6	CASSLEQPSGANVLTF	TGTGCCAGCAGTTTAGAACAGCCTTCTGGGGCCAACGTCCTGACTTTC
TRBD2	TRBV19	many	TRBJ2-2	CASSREALAGELFF	TGTGCCAGTAGCCGGGAGGCTTTAGCCGGGGAGCTGTTTTTT
TRBD1	TRBV27	many	TRBJ1-1	CASSLGAGTGGLTEAFF	TGTGCCAGCAGTTTAGGGGCCGGGACAGGGGGGCTCACTGAAGCTTTCTTT